The 10 T cell receptor beta chains given below trace back to one sample, sequenced in a study of OX40 agonist ivuxolimab in advanced cancers. Repertoires were generated with immunoSEQ multiplex PCR, while TCRdb's copy carries only in-frame clones and drops some. Of about 96,000 clones in the sample, 70% to 85% are singletons; the top ten hold roughly 5.8%. The sequenced sample was CD4+ or CD8+ T cells sorted from blood, obtained in a trial of the OX40 agonist ivuxolimab. These receptors all stem from an adult with an advanced solid tumor such as melanoma, head and neck, liver or kidney cancer.

The chain is built from TRBV18 and TRBJ1-5; D not resolved. This CDR3 has 14 amino acids. Trimming took off 2 bases at V and 3 bases at J, with 8 bases between the two ends. Germline V gene data show CDR1 as KGHSH and CDR2 as LQKENI. This CDR3 reads CASSPGGSNQPQHF. For the CDR3, the DNA is TGTGCCAGCTCACCAGGAGGTTCCAATCAGCCCCAGCATTTT.

The CDR3 loop is CASSLEGQGIYEQYF. CDR3 nucleotides: TGTGCCAGCAGCTTAGAGGGACAGGGGATCTACGAGCAGTACTTC. The J gene is TRBJ2-7, the V gene TRBV7-2, with 10 bases aligning to TRBD1. CDR3 length equals 15 residues. Germline V gene lookup returns CDR1 SGHTA and CDR2 FQGNSA. The ends lost 1 base at V and 3 bases at J; junction bases unmatched: 3.

CDR3 region: CASSELGRVFF. CDR3 sequence (DNA): TGTGCCAGCAGTGAATTGGGGAGGGTTTTCTTT. The chain has TRBV6-1 and TRBJ1-1, with unresolved D. The CDR3 has 11 residues. V dropped 2 bases and J dropped 13 bases, with 11 bases sitting between them. CDR1 and CDR2 from the germline V gene are MNHNS and SASEGT.

CDR3 protein: CASNPTGGQGRTEAFF. The CDR3 DNA reads TGCGCCAGCAACCCGACGGGGGGCCAGGGCCGAACTGAAGCTTTCTTT. The chain recombines TRBV5-1 with TRBJ1-1, with D perhaps matching TRBD1 (6 bases). The germline V gene encodes CDR1 SGHRS and CDR2 YFSETQ. V was pared by 6 bases and J by 5 bases, with 23 bases between. This CDR3 region has 16 residues.

CDR3 protein: CASSTSGTAYEQYF. The CDR3 DNA is TGTGCCAGCAGTACCTCCGGGACAGCATACGAGCAGTACTTC. This rearrangement joins TRBV6-1 to TRBJ2-7, with 7 bases fitting TRBD1. Germline loops: CDR1 MNHNS, CDR2 SASEGT. CDR3 length: 14 residues. The V and J ends lost 5 bases and 4 bases, in that order; junction bases with no gene match: 8.

The CDR3 DNA reads TGTGCCAGTAGACACCCCGGCAGGACTGAAGCTTTCTTT. Protein: CASRHPGRTEAFF. The chain has TRBV19 and TRBJ1-1; D is unresolved. The CDR3 loop spans 13 amino acids. V gave up 6 bases and J gave up 5 bases, with 13 bases separating them. CDR1 is LNHDA, CDR2 SQIVND, per germline (reference sequence). Full variable domain (outside the CDR3, taken from reference TRBV19 and TRBJ1-1): DGGITQSPKYLFRKEGQNVTLSCEQNLNHDAMYWYRQDPGQGLRLIYYSQIVNDFQKGDIAEGYSVSREKKESFPLTVTSAQKNPTAFYLCASRHPGRTEAFFGQGTRLTVV.

This clone was seen only a few times. The chain joins TRBV15 to TRBJ2-7; D is unresolved. V was cut by 1 base and J by 0 bases, with 4 bases left in between. The CDR3 extends over 13 amino acids. Germline V gene sequence: CDR1 LNHNV, CDR2 YYDKDF (reference sequence). In DNA, the CDR3 is TGTGCCACCAGCAGAGTCGGCTCCTACGAGCAGTACTTC. It yields the protein CATSRVGSYEQYF.

The chain has TRBV4-2 and TRBJ2-3; 7 positions match TRBD2. This CDR3 has 18 amino acids. J was trimmed by 2 bases and V by 3 bases; bases with no gene match: 14. CDR1 and CDR2 (germline): LGHNA, YNFKEQ. The CDR3 DNA sequence: TGTGCCAGCAGCCACGACGACAAGGCGGGGGACCTCACAGATACGCAGTATTTT. Encoded protein: CASSHDDKAGDLTDTQYF.

The J gene is TRBJ2-3, the V gene TRBV5-1; D unresolved. Trimming cost V 6 bases and J 3 bases, with 11 bases left between them. The CDR3 runs to 13 residues. Germline V lookup: CDR1 SGHRS, CDR2 YFSETQ. CDR3 DNA sequence: TGCGCCAGCAACTTAGACCGGACAGATACGCAGTATTTT. It is translated as CASNLDRTDTQYF. Together with reference TRBV5-1 and TRBJ2-3, the CDR3 gives the full variable domain: KAGVTQTPRYLIKTRGQQVTLSCSPISGHRSVSWYQQTPGQGLQFLFEYFSETQRNKGNFPGRFSGRQFSNSRSEMNVSTLELGDSALYLCASNLDRTDTQYFGPGTRLTVL.

This sequence joins TRBV5-1 and TRBJ2-7, with 8 bases identical to TRBD1. Trimming removed 3 bases from V and 2 bases from J; junction bases left unmatched: 7. The CDR3 length is 15 residues. The germline gives CDR1 SGHRS, CDR2 YFSETQ. Written as DNA, the CDR3 is TGCGCCAGCAGCTGGGCGGACAGGGATACCTACGAGCAGTACTTC. As protein: CASSWADRDTYEQYF. Together with reference TRBV5-1 and TRBJ2-7, the CDR3 gives the full variable domain: KAGVTQTPRYLIKTRGQQVTLSCSPISGHRSVSWYQQTPGQGLQFLFEYFSETQRNKGNFPGRFSGRQFSNSRSEMNVSTLELGDSALYLCASSWADRDTYEQYFGPGTRLTVT.